This T cell receptor (beta chain) was retrieved from a study of T cells in Graves' hyperthyroidism and ophthalmopathy. Across the study: Peripheral blood was drawn at first diagnosis, prior to all treatment.

RNA transcripts gave rise to amplified TCR beta CDR3 regions. The TCR CDR3 first-round RT-PCR relied on the HTBI primer set. TCRdb processed the multiplex PCR reads anew with MiXCR; each CDR3 protein has one entry. The data show around 690,000 distinct CDR3 sequences, around 15% seen once. This clonotype was counted at least ten times. The length of the CDR3 is 11 residues. Germline V gene lookup returns CDR1 SGHAT and CDR2 FQDESV (reference sequence). Trimming removed 5 bases from V and 11 bases from J; junction bases left unmatched: 3. The chain is built from TRBV11-1 and TRBJ1-1, with 9 bases identical to TRBD1. Sequencing used blood. The source is a man aged 50 to 59 with Graves' hyperthyroidism. The CDR3 loop is CASSPGTGAFF. The CDR3 coding sequence is TGTGCCAGCAGCCCCGGGACAGGGGCTTTCTTT.